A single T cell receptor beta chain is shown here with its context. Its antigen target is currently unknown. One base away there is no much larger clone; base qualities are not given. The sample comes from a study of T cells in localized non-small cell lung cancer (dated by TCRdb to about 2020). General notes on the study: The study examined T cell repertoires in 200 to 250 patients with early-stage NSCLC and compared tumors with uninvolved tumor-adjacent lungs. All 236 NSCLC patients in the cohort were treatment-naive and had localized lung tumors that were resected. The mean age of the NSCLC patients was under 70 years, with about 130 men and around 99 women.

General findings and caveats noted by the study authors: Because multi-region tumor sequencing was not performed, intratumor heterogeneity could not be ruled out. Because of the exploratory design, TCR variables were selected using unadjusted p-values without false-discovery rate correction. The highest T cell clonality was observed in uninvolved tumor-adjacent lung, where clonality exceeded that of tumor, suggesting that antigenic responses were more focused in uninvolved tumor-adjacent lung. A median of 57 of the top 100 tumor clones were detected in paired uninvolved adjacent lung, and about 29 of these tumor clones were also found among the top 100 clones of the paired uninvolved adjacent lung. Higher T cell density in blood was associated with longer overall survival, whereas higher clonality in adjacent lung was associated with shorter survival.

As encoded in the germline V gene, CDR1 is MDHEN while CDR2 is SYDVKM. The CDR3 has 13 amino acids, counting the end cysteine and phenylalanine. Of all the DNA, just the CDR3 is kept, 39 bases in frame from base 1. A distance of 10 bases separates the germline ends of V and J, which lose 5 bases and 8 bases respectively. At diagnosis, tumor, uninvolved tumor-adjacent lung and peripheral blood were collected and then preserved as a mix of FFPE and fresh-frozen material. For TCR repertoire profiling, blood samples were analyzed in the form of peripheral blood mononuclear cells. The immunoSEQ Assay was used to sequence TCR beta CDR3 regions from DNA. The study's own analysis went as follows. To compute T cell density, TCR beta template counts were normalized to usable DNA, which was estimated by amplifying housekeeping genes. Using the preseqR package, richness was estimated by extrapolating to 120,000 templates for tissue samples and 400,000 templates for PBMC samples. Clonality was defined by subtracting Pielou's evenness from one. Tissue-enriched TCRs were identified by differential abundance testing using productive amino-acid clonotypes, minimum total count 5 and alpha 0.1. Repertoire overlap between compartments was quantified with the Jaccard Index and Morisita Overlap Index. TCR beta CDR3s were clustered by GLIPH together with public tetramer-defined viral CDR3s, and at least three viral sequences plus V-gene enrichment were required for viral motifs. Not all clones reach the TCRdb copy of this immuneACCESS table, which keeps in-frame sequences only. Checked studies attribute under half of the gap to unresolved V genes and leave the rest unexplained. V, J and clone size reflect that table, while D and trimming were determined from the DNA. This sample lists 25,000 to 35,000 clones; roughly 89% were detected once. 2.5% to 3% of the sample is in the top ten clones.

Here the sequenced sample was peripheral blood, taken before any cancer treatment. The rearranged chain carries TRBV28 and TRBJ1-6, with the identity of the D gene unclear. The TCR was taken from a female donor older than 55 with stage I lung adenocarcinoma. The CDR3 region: CASSPRVDSPLHF. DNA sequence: TGTGCCAGCAGTCCCCGAGTCGATTCACCCCTCCACTTT.